A single TCR beta chain is shown here with its context. The sample belongs to a study of HIV-infected patients and healthy controls. Whole-study context: Total CDR3 counts per chain did not differ significantly between patients and controls.

cDNA was made from 500 ng RNA using alpha and beta constant primers. Using multiplexing indices, alpha and beta chain libraries were generated apart by chain-specific third strand synthesis. After a brief PCR adding P5, P7 and a second index, approximately 23 amplification cycles followed. TCRdb re-called the 5' RACE reads with MiXCR, one entry per CDR3 protein. In the table there are fewer than 20,000 distinct CDR3 sequences, 8.5% of which are singletons. This CDR3 contains 14 residues. Germline V lookup: CDR1 LGHDT, CDR2 YNNKEL (reference sequence). V dropped 4 bases and J dropped 9 bases, with 16 bases sitting between them. Roughly three months, about 14 weeks, into antiretroviral therapy, follow-up blood was collected. Whole blood was used without fractionation, so all unsorted peripheral T cells were included.

The J gene is TRBJ2-1, the V gene TRBV3-1; perhaps D is TRBD1 or TRBD2 (5 bases each). The clonotype comes from an adult with HIV infection. The specimen was blood, collected during antiretroviral therapy. The CDR3 loop is CASSRYEGITEQFF. CDR3 DNA sequence: TGTGCCAGCAGCCGTTACGAGGGGATCACTGAGCAGTTCTTC.